This entry describes one T cell receptor (beta chain). Naive-designated CD8 cells lacked CD45RO, were positively enriched for CCR7, and omitted terminally differentiated effector memory CD45RA+ cells. The sample belongs to a study of shared clonotypes between healthy human individuals. The germline V gene has CDR1 PRHDT and CDR2 FYEKMQ (reference sequence). V shed 5 bases, J shed 1 base, and the junction held 16 bases outside the gene matches. The CDR3 is made up of 20 amino acids. Authors' data handling: ImmunoSEQ yielded junction-only sequences lacking quality scores, so filtering differed. Produced via immunoSEQ multiplex PCR; TCRdb's table is partial and in-frame only. V and J calls and clone size are those listed in that table; D and trimming were worked out from the DNA. The sample lists about 2.2 million clones; 90% to 95% were seen once.

The V gene is TRBV13, the J gene TRBJ2-1; TRBD2 agrees at 11 bases. The sample was naive CD8+ T cells from PBMCs. The sequence derives from a man aged 18 to 35 in good health. Some clones in this sample may be carry-over from other donors' samples. The CDR3 protein is CASSPPFRLAGGPSYNEQFF. The CDR3 bases are TGTGCCAGCAGCCCTCCATTTCGGCTAGCGGGAGGCCCTTCCTACAATGAGCAGTTCTTC.